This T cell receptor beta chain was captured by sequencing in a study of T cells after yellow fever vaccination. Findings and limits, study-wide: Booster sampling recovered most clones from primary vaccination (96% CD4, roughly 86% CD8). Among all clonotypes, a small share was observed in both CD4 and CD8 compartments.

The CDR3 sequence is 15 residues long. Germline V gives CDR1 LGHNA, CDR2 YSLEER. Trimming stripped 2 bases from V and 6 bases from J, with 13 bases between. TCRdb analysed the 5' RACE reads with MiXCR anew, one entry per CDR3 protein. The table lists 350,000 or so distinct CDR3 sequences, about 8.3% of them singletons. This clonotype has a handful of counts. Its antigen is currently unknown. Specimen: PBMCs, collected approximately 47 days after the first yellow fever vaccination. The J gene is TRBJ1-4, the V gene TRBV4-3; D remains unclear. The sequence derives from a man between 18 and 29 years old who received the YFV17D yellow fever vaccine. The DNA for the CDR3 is TGCGCCAGCAGCCAACAGGACGGTCCCTATGAAAAACTGTTTTTT. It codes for CASSQQDGPYEKLFF.